A selection of T cell receptor beta chains follows, all from one sample in a study of graft-versus-host responses after intestinal transplantation. The assay was immunoSEQ multiplex PCR, and TCRdb's table has in-frame clones only and misses some. In the table there are 20,000 or so clones, 75% to 90% of which are singletons. Sequencing used PBMCs, obtained 463 days after intestinal transplant. These receptor sequences come from a human patient who received an intestinal transplant, so some T cells may come from the graft donor. Both conserved end residues are part of each CDR3. The D gene is left open where the match is weak. The size of a clone is reported for some rows only, either as once, few or many, or as a class for expanded clones.

size: .
V: TRBV6-9
J: TRBJ2-1
D: .
DNA: TGTGCCAGCAGTTACGGGCTGTCTTTTGGTGAGCAGTTCTTC
CDR3: CASSYGLSFGEQFF

size: .
V: TRBV28
J: TRBJ1-1
D: .
DNA: TGTGCCAGCAGTTTAGATGAAGCCCCCCCCATATGGGCTTTCTTT
CDR3: CASSLDEAPPIWAFF

size: once
V: TRBV6-5
J: TRBJ2-5
D: .
DNA: TGTGCCAGCAGTTACGGAGAGACCCAGTACTTC
CDR3: CASSYGETQYF

size: .
V: TRBV7-9
J: TRBJ1-1
D: .
DNA: TGTGCCAGCAGCTTAGATAGTATAGAAAGTGAAGCTTTCTTT
CDR3: CASSLDSIESEAFF

size: .
V: TRBV2
J: TRBJ1-5
D: .
DNA: TGTGCCAGCAGTGTCGAGAATAGCAATCAGCCCCAGCATTTT
CDR3: CASSVENSNQPQHF

size: .
V: TRBV27
J: TRBJ1-1
D: TRBD1
DNA: TGTGCCAGCAGTGATCCGACAGGGAGGAGCACTGAAGCTTTCTTT
CDR3: CASSDPTGRSTEAFF

size: .
V: TRBV6-5
J: TRBJ2-7
D: .
DNA: TGTGCCAGCAGTTACTCTTTACTGGATTACGAGCAGTACTTC
CDR3: CASSYSLLDYEQYF

size: .
V: TRBV5-4
J: TRBJ2-1
D: TRBD2
DNA: TGTGCCAGCAGCTTAATAAAGTGGGAGACTAGCATCTACAATGAGCAGTTCTTC
CDR3: CASSLIKWETSIYNEQFF

size: .
V: TRBV11-2
J: TRBJ2-1
D: TRBD2
DNA: TGTGCCAGCAGCTTAACGGTGGGAGGGCCTTTTGGTGAGCAGTTCTTC
CDR3: CASSLTVGGPFGEQFF

size: .
V: TRBV7-3
J: TRBJ2-6
D: .
DNA: TGTGCCAGCCGCGGAGCGACCTCTGGGGCCAACGTCCTGACTTTC
CDR3: CASRGATSGANVLTF

size: once
V: TRBV19
J: TRBJ2-1
D: .
DNA: TGTGCCAGTAGTCGACTTAGTCGGGGCTCCTACAATGAGCAGTTCTTC
CDR3: CASSRLSRGSYNEQFF

size: few
V: TRBV30
J: TRBJ2-5
D: .
DNA: TGTGCCTGGAACTTCGGCGGCGGGGAGACCCAGTACTTC
CDR3: CAWNFGGGETQYF

size: .
V: TRBV25-1
J: TRBJ2-1
D: TRBD2
DNA: TGTGCCAGCGGCAGCGGGATACTTCTCGATGAGCAGTTCTTC
CDR3: CASGSGILLDEQFF

size: .
V: TRBV7-9
J: TRBJ2-7
D: TRBD2
DNA: TGTGCCAGCAGCCCAACTAGCGGGAGTCCCTACGAGCAGTACTTC
CDR3: CASSPTSGSPYEQYF

size: .
V: TRBV5-1
J: TRBJ2-7
D: .
DNA: TGCGCCAGCAGCCCGGCCGGCCAAGGGCAGTACTTC
CDR3: CASSPAGQGQYF

size: .
V: TRBV9
J: TRBJ1-1
D: .
DNA: TGTGCCAGCAGCGTAGAACAGTTCACTGAAGCTTTCTTT
CDR3: CASSVEQFTEAFF

size: .
V: TRBV7-9
J: TRBJ2-7
D: .
DNA: TGTGCCAGCAGCTTCGACTTCTACGAGCAGTACTTC
CDR3: CASSFDFYEQYF

size: .
V: TRBV19
J: TRBJ2-1
D: TRBD2
DNA: TGTGCCAGTAGCACCCGGACTAGCGGGACTCCTAATGAGCAGTTCTTC
CDR3: CASSTRTSGTPNEQFF

size: .
V: TRBV28
J: TRBJ1-5
D: TRBD1
DNA: TGTGCCAGCTCCCACCGGACAGGACCTAATCAGCCCCAGCATTTT
CDR3: CASSHRTGPNQPQHF

size: .
V: TRBV4-2
J: TRBJ2-7
D: TRBD2
DNA: TGTGCCAGCAGCCAAGAAGGGGTGACTAGCGGGAGCTTTGAGGGCTACGAGCAGTACTTC
CDR3: CASSQEGVTSGSFEGYEQYF

size: .
V: TRBV11-2
J: TRBJ2-6
D: .
DNA: TGTGCCAGCAGCTTCGGCAGAACCTCTGGGGCCAACGTCCTGACTTTC
CDR3: CASSFGRTSGANVLTF

size: .
V: TRBV28
J: TRBJ1-3
D: TRBD1
DNA: TGTGCCAGCAGACCCGACAGGGCTGGAAACACCATATATTTT
CDR3: CASRPDRAGNTIYF

size: .
V: TRBV29-1
J: TRBJ2-3
D: TRBD1
DNA: TGCAGCGTTAGTGGAGGGACAGGGGGCAATAAACGCACAGATACGCAGTATTTT
CDR3: CSVSGGTGGNKRTDTQYF

size: .
V: TRBV4-2
J: TRBJ2-5
D: TRBD1
DNA: TGTGCCAGCAGCCAGAACAACGGACAGGGGGCTCGGGAGACCCAGTACTTC
CDR3: CASSQNNGQGARETQYF

size: .
V: TRBV7-9
J: TRBJ2-1
D: .
DNA: TGTGCCAGCAGCCTATCGTCGCTAGCGAGCTCCTACAATGAGCAGTTCTTC
CDR3: CASSLSSLASSYNEQFF

size: .
V: TRBV6-5
J: TRBJ2-7
D: TRBD1
DNA: TGTGCCAGCAGTTATTACCGGGGACAGGGATACGAGCAGTACTTC
CDR3: CASSYYRGQGYEQYF

size: .
V: TRBV7-8
J: TRBJ1-1
D: .
DNA: TGTGCCAGCAACCTCCGAGAGGGTTCCGTTGAAGCTTTCTTT
CDR3: CASNLREGSVEAFF

size: .
V: TRBV30
J: TRBJ1-5
D: TRBD1
DNA: TGTGCCTGGAGTTCCCCCGGGACAGTATTCCAGCCCCAGCATTTT
CDR3: CAWSSPGTVFQPQHF

size: few
V: TRBV9
J: TRBJ2-5
D: .
DNA: TGTGCCAGCAGCGCCACCCACCAAGAGACCCAGTACTTC
CDR3: CASSATHQETQYF

size: .
V: TRBV5-1
J: TRBJ2-2
D: TRBD1
DNA: TGCGCCAGCAGCTTGGCGGGACAGGGGAACACCGGGGAGCTGTTTTTT
CDR3: CASSLAGQGNTGELFF

size: .
V: TRBV30
J: TRBJ2-2
D: .
DNA: TGTGCCTGGAGTGATGGAGTGAACACCGGGGAGCTGTTTTTT
CDR3: CAWSDGVNTGELFF

size: .
V: TRBV19
J: TRBJ2-7
D: TRBD1
DNA: TGTGCCAGTAGTTTAAGACAGGGCACGGACGAGCAGTACTTC
CDR3: CASSLRQGTDEQYF

size: .
V: TRBV9
J: TRBJ2-7
D: .
DNA: TGTGCCAGCAGCGTACGGGGCGGGATCGACGAGCAGTACTTC
CDR3: CASSVRGGIDEQYF

size: .
V: TRBV6-5
J: TRBJ2-7
D: .
DNA: TGTGCCAGCAGTTCCCCAGGGGGGGCCTACGAGCAGTACTTC
CDR3: CASSSPGGAYEQYF

size: .
V: TRBV7-9
J: TRBJ2-6
D: .
DNA: TGTGCCAGCAGCTTACAGGGTACCGGGGCCAACGTCCTGACTTTC
CDR3: CASSLQGTGANVLTF

size: .
V: TRBV10-1
J: TRBJ2-2
D: .
DNA: TGCGCCAGCAACCAGTACCGGAACACCGGGGAGCTGTTTTTT
CDR3: CASNQYRNTGELFF

size: .
V: TRBV15
J: TRBJ1-1
D: .
DNA: TGTGCCACCAGCAGAGAACCGATGAACACTGAAGCTTTCTTT
CDR3: CATSREPMNTEAFF

size: .
V: TRBV6-1
J: TRBJ1-1
D: .
DNA: TGTGCCAGCAGCCCCGCAGGAGGGAACACTGAAGCTTTCTTT
CDR3: CASSPAGGNTEAFF

size: .
V: TRBV18
J: TRBJ1-4
D: TRBD1
DNA: TGTGCCAGCACAACTCAGGGGGCCAGTAATGAAAAACTGTTTTTT
CDR3: CASTTQGASNEKLFF

size: .
V: TRBV7-9
J: TRBJ2-6
D: .
DNA: TGTGCCAGCAGCTTAGCAGGCTCTGGGGCCAACGTCCTGACTTTC
CDR3: CASSLAGSGANVLTF

size: .
V: TRBV14
J: TRBJ2-1
D: .
DNA: TGTGCCAGCAGCCGTACGGGCAGCTCCTACAATGAGCAGTTCTTC
CDR3: CASSRTGSSYNEQFF

size: .
V: TRBV5-1
J: TRBJ1-3
D: .
DNA: TGCGCCAGCAGCAGTAGCTCTGGAAACACCATATATTTT
CDR3: CASSSSSGNTIYF

size: .
V: TRBV5-1
J: TRBJ2-3
D: .
DNA: TGCGCCAGCAGCGGAGATACGCAGTATTTT
CDR3: CASSGDTQYF

size: .
V: TRBV18
J: TRBJ1-1
D: .
DNA: TGTGCCAGCTCACCCCCCGGGAAAGGGACTGAAGCTTTCTTT
CDR3: CASSPPGKGTEAFF

size: once
V: TRBV6-6
J: TRBJ1-2
D: TRBD1
DNA: TGTGCCAGCAGCCCCTTCAGGGGGGGCCATGGCTACACCTTC
CDR3: CASSPFRGGHGYTF

size: .
V: TRBV6-5
J: TRBJ2-5
D: .
DNA: TGTGCCAGCAGTTACTACGAGACCCAGTACTTC
CDR3: CASSYYETQYF

size: once
V: TRBV14
J: TRBJ1-1
D: TRBD1
DNA: TGTGCCAGCAGTCGACAGGGGTACACTGAAGCTTTCTTT
CDR3: CASSRQGYTEAFF

size: .
V: TRBV29-1
J: TRBJ2-7
D: TRBD1
DNA: TGCAGCGTTGAACGGGGGGACAGGGCACGCGAGCAGTACTTC
CDR3: CSVERGDRAREQYF

size: .
V: TRBV5-1
J: TRBJ1-2
D: TRBD1
DNA: TGCGCCAGCAGGCCCGACATGGGACAGGCCTTGAACTATGGCTACACCTTC
CDR3: CASRPDMGQALNYGYTF

size: few
V: TRBV10-2
J: TRBJ2-7
D: .
DNA: TGCGCCAGCAGTGTCTCCAGGGCCTACGAGCAGTACTTC
CDR3: CASSVSRAYEQYF

size: .
V: TRBV9
J: TRBJ2-3
D: TRBD2
DNA: TGTGCCAGCAGCGTAGTCCCGCTAGCGGGAGGCACAGATACGCAGTATTTT
CDR3: CASSVVPLAGGTDTQYF